Presented here are 2 T cell receptor beta chains from one specimen sequenced in a study of T cell responses to AZD1222 COVID-19 vaccine. The protocol was immunoSEQ multiplex PCR, while the TCRdb copy is restricted to in-frame clones and leaves out a portion. The sample has around 110,000 clones, around 88% seen once. This specimen was peripheral blood, taken on day 0 of AZD1222 vaccination. These receptors all stem from an adult in good health.

This clone has just one count. This rearrangement joins TRBV15 to TRBJ1-3; D may be TRBD1 (6 bases). The CDR3 covers 14 residues. V lost 0 bases and J 4 bases, leaving 7 bases between the germline ends. Germline CDR1 is LNHNV and CDR2 is YYDKDF (reference sequence). CDR3 sequence (DNA): TGTGCCACCAGCAGAGATACAGGGGGAAACACCATATATTTT. Protein: CATSRDTGGNTIYF.

The CDR3 DNA is TGTGCCAGCTCACCATTGGTGGGACAGAGTACCAAAAACATTCAGTACTTC. It specifies CASSPLVGQSTKNIQYF. The chain uses TRBV18 and TRBJ2-4, with 7 bases identical to TRBD1. The V segment lost 2 bases and the J segment 2 bases; nucleotides outside the gene matches: 9. Per the germline V gene, CDR1 is KGHSH and CDR2 is LQKENI. The CDR3 runs to 17 residues. Combining the CDR3 with reference TRBV18 and TRBJ2-4 gives the whole variable domain NAGVMQNPRHLVRRRGQEARLRCSPMKGHSHVYWYRQLPEEGLKFMVYLQKENIIDESGMPKERFSAEFPKEGPSILRIQQVVRGDSAAYFCASSPLVGQSTKNIQYFGAGTRLSVL.